The sequence of this TCR beta chain was determined in a study of cytomegalovirus exposure and HLA in healthy donors. The PCR was carried out with 60 Vbeta primers and 13 Jbeta primers. TCRdb's copy holds only in-frame clones and misses some; the assay was immunoSEQ multiplex PCR. The sample shows about 110,000 clones, around 70% of them seen only once. Trimming shortened V by 5 bases and J by 1 base, and 13 bases separated the two germline ends. The CDR3 loop spans 14 amino acids. Germline loops: CDR1 SGHNT, CDR2 YYREEE (reference sequence). The TCR originated in a man in his forties in good health and CMV-seronegative. The V call is TRBV5-4, the J call TRBJ2-7, with a tentative D call TRBD2 (5 bases). The sequencing input was PBMCs. This chain's CDR3 is CASRKAGDSYEQYF. DNA for the CDR3: TGTGCCAGCAGAAAAGCCGGGGATTCCTACGAGCAGTACTTC.